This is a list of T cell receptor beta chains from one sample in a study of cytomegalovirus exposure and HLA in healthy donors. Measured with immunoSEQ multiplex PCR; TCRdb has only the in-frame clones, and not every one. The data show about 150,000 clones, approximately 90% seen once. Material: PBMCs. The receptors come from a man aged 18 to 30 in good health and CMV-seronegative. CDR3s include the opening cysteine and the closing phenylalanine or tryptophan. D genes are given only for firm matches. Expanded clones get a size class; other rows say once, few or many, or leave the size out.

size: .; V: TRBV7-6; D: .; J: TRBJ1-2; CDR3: CASSLVPLGYGYTF; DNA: TGTGCCAGCAGCTTAGTTCCCCTAGGCTATGGCTACACCTTC
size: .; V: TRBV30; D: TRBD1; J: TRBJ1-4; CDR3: CAWSARTGGNEFF; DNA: TGTGCCTGGAGTGCCCGGACAGGTGGCAATGAGTTTTTT
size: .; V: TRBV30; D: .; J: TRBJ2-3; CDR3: CAWNQYRGGGDTQYF; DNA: TGTGCCTGGAATCAGTATAGGGGAGGGGGAGATACGCAGTATTTT
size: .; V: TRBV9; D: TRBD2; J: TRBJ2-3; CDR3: CASSPREGSTDTQYF; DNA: TGTGCCAGCAGCCCTCGGGAGGGGAGCACAGATACGCAGTATTTT
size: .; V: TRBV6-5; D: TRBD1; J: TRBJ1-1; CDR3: CASSQGQGSTEAFF; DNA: TGTGCCAGCAGCCAGGGACAGGGTTCCACTGAAGCTTTCTTT
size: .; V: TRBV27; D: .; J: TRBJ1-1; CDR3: CASSLYSGLANTEAFF; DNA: TGTGCCAGCAGTTTGTACTCAGGGTTGGCAAACACTGAAGCTTTCTTT
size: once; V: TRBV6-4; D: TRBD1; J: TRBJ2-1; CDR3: CASSAGTGGAQYNEQFF; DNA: TGTGCCAGCAGTGCTGGGACAGGGGGCGCCCAATACAATGAGCAGTTCTTC
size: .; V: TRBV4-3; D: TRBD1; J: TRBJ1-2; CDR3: CASSPGTGNYGYTF; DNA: TGCGCCAGCAGCCCGGGGACAGGGAACTATGGCTACACCTTC
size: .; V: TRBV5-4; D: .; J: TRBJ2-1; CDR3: CASSPPEQGGFIQFF; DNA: TGTGCCAGCAGCCCCCCCGAGCAGGGGGGTTTTATACAGTTCTTC
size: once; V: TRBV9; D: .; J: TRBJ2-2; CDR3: CASSGRGSSTGELFF; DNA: TGTGCCAGCAGCGGTAGAGGGAGCAGCACCGGGGAGCTGTTTTTT
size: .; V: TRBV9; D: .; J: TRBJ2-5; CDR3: CASSGRGRGETQYF; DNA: TGTGCCAGCAGCGGGAGAGGACGGGGGGAGACCCAGTACTTC
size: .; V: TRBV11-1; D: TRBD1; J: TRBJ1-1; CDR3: CASSPRDRGKAFF; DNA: TGTGCCAGCAGCCCCCGGGACAGGGGCAAAGCTTTCTTT
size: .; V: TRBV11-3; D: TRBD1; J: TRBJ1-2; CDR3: CASSFGQGTYYGYTF; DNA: TGTGCCAGCAGCTTCGGACAGGGAACTTACTATGGCTACACCTTC
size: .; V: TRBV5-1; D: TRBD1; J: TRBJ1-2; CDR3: CASSLGGQVINYGYTF; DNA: TGCGCCAGCAGCTTGGGAGGACAGGTCATTAACTATGGCTACACCTTC
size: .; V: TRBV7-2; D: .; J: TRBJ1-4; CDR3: CASSLTGSTNEKLFF; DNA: TGTGCCAGCAGCTTAACGGGTTCAACTAATGAAAAACTGTTTTTT
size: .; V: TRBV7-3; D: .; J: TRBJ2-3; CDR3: CASSLLRGGTDTQYF; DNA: TGTGCCAGCAGCTTATTGCGGGGAGGCACAGATACGCAGTATTTT
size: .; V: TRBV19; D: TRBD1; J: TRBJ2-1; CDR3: CATRTGSDGQFF; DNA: TGTGCCACACGGACAGGGTCTGATGGGCAGTTCTTC
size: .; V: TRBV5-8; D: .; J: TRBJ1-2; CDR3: CASSYSWDYGYTF; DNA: TGTGCCAGCAGCTACAGTTGGGACTATGGCTACACCTTC
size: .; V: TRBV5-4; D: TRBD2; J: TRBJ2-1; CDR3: CASSLNLAGVDEQFF; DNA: TGTGCCAGCAGCTTGAACCTAGCGGGAGTAGATGAGCAGTTCTTC
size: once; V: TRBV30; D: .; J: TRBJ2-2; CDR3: CAWSVRLADTGELFF; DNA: TGTGCCTGGAGTGTCCGGCTAGCAGACACCGGGGAGCTGTTTTTT
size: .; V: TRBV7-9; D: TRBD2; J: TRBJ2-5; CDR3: CASRSSAGETQYF; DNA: TGTGCCAGCAGGTCCTCAGCGGGGGAGACCCAGTACTTC
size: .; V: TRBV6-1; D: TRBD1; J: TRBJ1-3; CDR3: CASSEAMGQEGGNTIYF; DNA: TGTGCCAGCAGTGAAGCAATGGGACAGGAAGGTGGAAACACCATATATTTT
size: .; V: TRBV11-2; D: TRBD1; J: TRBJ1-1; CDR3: CASSEPGQGDTEAFF; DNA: TGTGCCAGCAGCGAACCGGGACAGGGGGACACTGAAGCTTTCTTT
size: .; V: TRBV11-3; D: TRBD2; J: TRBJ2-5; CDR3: CASSFGTSGGGRQETQYF; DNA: TGTGCCAGCAGCTTTGGGACTAGCGGGGGGGGACGGCAAGAGACCCAGTACTTC
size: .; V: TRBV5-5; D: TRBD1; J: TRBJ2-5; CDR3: CASSFGTVQETQYF; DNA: TGTGCCAGCAGCTTCGGGACAGTCCAGGAGACCCAGTACTTC
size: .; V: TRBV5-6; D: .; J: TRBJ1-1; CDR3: CASSVRPGMNTEAFF; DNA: TGTGCCAGCTCCGTGAGGCCGGGGATGAACACTGAAGCTTTCTTT
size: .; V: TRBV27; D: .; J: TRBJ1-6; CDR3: CASSPLQGSSYNSPLHF; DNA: TGTGCCAGCAGTCCCCTCCAGGGGAGCTCCTATAATTCACCCCTCCACTTT
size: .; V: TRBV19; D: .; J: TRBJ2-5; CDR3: CATGGRLQETQYF; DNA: TGTGCCACCGGAGGACGGTTACAAGAGACCCAGTACTTC